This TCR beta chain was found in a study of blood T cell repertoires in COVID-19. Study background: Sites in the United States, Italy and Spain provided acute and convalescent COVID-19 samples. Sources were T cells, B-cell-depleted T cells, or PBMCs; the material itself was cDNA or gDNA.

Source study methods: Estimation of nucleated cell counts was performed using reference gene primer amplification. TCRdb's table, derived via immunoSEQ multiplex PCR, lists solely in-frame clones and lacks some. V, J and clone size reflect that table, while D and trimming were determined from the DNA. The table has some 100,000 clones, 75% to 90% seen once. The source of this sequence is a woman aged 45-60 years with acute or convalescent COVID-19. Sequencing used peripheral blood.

The CDR3 DNA reads as TGTGCCAGCAACCGCGGGAGGGGGCTACTGGGCGCTTTCTTT. It is translated as CASNRGRGLLGAFF. The chain couples TRBV9 to TRBJ1-1; 7 nucleotides match TRBD1. The CDR3 contains 14 residues. Germline V CDR1 and CDR2: SGDLS, YYNGEE. Germline trimming cut 6 bases from V and 11 bases from J; bases unmatched to any gene: 16.